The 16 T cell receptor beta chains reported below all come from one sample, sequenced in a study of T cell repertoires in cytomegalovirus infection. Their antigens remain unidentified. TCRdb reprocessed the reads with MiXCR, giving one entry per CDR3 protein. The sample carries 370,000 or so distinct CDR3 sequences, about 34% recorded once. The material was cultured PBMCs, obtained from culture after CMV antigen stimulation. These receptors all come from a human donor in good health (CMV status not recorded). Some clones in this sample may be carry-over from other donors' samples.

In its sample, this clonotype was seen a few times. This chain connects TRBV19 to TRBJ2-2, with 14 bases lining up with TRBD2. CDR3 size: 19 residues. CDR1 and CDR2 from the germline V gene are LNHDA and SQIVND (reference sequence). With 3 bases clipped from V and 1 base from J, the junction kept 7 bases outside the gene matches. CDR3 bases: TGTGCCAGTAGTATTTTATTGGGACTAGCGGGAGTGAACACCGGGGAGCTGTTTTTT. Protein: CASSILLGLAGVNTGELFF. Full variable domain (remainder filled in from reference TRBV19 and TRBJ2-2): DGGITQSPKYLFRKEGQNVTLSCEQNLNHDAMYWYRQDPGQGLRLIYYSQIVNDFQKGDIAEGYSVSREKKESFPLTVTSAQKNPTAFYLCASSILLGLAGVNTGELFFGEGSRLTVL.

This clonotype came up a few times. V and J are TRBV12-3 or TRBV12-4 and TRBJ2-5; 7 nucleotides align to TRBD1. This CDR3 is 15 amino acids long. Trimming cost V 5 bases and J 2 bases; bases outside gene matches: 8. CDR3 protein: CASSLDRTLQETQYF. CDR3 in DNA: TGTGCCAGCAGTCTGGACAGGACTCTACAAGAGACCCAGTACTTC.

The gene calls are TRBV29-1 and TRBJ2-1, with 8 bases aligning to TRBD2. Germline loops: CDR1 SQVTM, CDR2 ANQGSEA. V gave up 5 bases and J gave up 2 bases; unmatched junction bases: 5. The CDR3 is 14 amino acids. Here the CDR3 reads CSVSEAGAYNEQFF. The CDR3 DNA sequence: TGCAGCGTTTCTGAAGCGGGGGCCTACAATGAGCAGTTCTTC.

The DNA of the CDR3 is TGTGCCAGCAGTTTCCCCACGGGACAGGGCAGCGGGAGTTCCCTGTACGAGCAGTACTTC. Encoded protein: CASSFPTGQGSGSSLYEQYF. J is TRBJ2-7 and V is TRBV28; a possible D gene is TRBD1 (9 bases). The CDR3 covers 20 residues. The V end lost 3 bases, the J end lost 4 bases, and 31 bases lay between the germline ends. Germline V gives CDR1 MDHEN, CDR2 SYDVKM.

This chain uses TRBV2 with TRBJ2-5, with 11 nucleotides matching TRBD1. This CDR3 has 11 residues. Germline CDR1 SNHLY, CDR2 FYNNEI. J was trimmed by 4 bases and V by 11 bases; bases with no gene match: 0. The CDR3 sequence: CAGTGGETQYF. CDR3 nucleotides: TGTGCCGGGACAGGGGGAGAGACCCAGTACTTC. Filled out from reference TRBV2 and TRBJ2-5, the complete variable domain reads EPEVTQTPSHQVTQMGQEVILRCVPISNHLYFYWYRQILGQKVEFLVSFYNNEISEKSEIFDDQFSVERPDGSNFTLKIRSTKLEDSAMYFCAGTGGETQYFGPGTRLLVL.

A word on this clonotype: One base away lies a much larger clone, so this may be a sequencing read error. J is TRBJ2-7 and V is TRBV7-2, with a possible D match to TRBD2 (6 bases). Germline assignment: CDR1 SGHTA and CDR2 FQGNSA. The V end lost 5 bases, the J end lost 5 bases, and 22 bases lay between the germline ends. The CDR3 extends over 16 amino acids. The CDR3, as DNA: TGTGCCAGCAGCCCCTTTCGGTGGCAGGAGGGCGACGAGCAGTACTTC. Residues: CASSPFRWQEGDEQYF.

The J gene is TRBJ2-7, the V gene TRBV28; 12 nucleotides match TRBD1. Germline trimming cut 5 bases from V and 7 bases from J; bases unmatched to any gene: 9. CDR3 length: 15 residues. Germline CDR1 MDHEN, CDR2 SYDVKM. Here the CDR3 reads CASSPPGQGAGEQYV. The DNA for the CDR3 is TGTGCCAGCAGTCCCCCGGGACAGGGGGCTGGTGAGCAGTACGTC.

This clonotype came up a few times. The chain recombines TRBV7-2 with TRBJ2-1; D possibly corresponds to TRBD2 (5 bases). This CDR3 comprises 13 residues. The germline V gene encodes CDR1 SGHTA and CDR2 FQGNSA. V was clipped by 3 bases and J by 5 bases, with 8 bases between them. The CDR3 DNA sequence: TGTGCCAGCAGCTTCGGGGTTAACAATGAGCAGTTCTTC. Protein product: CASSFGVNNEQFF. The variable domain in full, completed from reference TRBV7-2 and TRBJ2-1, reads GAGVSQSPSNKVTEKGKDVELRCDPISGHTALYWYRQSLGQGLEFLIYFQGNSAPDKSGLPSDRFSAERTGGSVSTLTIQRTQQEDSAVYLCASSFGVNNEQFFGPGTRLTVL.

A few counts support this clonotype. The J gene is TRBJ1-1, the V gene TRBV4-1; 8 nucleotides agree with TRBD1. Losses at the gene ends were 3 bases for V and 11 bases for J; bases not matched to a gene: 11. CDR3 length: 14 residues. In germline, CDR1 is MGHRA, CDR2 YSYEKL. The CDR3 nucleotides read TGCGCCAGCAGCCACTCCGCGGACAGGGTAATGGCTTTCTTT. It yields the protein CASSHSADRVMAFF.

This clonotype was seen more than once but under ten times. CDR3 amino acids: CASSRGGGGSEAFF. CDR3 bases: TGTGCCAGCAGCCGAGGGGGCGGGGGGTCTGAAGCTTTCTTT. The V and J genes are TRBV7-2 and TRBJ1-1; 7 bases map to TRBD1. This CDR3 is 14 amino acids long. V gave up 5 bases and J gave up 6 bases; unmatched junction bases: 9. CDR1 and CDR2 from the germline V gene are SGHTA and FQGNSA.

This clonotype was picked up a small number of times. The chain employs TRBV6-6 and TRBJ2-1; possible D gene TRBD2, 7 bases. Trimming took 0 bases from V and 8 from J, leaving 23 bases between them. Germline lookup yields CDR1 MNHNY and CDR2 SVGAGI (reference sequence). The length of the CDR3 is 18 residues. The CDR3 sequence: CASSYSTRRERGGYEQFF. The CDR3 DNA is TGTGCCAGCAGTTACTCGACGCGACGGGAGAGGGGGGGGTATGAGCAGTTCTTC.

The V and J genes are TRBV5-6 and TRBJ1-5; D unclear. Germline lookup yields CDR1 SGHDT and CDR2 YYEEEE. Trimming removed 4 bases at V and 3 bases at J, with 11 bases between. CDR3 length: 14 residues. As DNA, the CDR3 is TGTGCCAGCAGCCCCCCAGGAATCAATCAGCCCCAGCATTTT. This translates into CASSPPGINQPQHF.

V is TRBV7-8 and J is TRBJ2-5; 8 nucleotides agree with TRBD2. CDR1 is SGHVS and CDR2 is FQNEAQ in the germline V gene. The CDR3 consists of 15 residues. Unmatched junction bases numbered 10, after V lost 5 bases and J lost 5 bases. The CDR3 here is CASSLEGLGVETQYF. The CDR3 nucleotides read TGTGCCAGCAGCCTAGAGGGACTAGGTGTGGAGACCCAGTACTTC.

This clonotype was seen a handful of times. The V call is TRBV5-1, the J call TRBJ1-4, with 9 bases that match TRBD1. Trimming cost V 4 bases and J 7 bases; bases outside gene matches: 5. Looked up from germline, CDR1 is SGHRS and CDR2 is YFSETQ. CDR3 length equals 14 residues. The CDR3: CASSPGTGFEKLFF. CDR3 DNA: TGCGCCAGCAGCCCGGGGACAGGGTTTGAAAAACTGTTTTTT.

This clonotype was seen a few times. The CDR3 protein is CASSQGGGGSYNSPLHF. The CDR3 DNA sequence: TGTGCCAGCAGCCAGGGAGGAGGGGGCTCCTATAATTCACCCCTCCACTTT. V usage is TRBV7-2 and J usage is TRBJ1-6; D is perhaps TRBD1 (6 bases). From germline, CDR1 is SGHTA and CDR2 FQGNSA. CDR3 length: 17 amino acids. The V gene lost 5 bases and the J gene lost 0 bases, with 14 bases spanning the gap.

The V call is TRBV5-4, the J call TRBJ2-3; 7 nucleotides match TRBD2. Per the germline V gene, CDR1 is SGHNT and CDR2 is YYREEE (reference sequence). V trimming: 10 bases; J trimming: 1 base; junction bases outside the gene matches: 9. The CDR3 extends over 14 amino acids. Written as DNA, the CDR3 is TGTGCCTCTGAGGGGCTAGCGGGCACAGATACGCAGTATTTT. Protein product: CASEGLAGTDTQYF.